These 23 T cell receptor beta chains were all obtained from the same sample, sequenced in a study of blood T cell repertoires in COVID-19. The repertoire was sequenced with immunoSEQ multiplex PCR; TCRdb's copy has only in-frame clones and lacks some. This table holds 130,000 or so clones, 88% found once. Sequenced input: peripheral blood. Source of these receptors: a man aged 45 to 65 with acute or convalescent COVID-19.

This chain connects TRBV28 to TRBJ2-3; possibly TRBD2 for D (5 bases). The CDR3 totals 14 residues. In germline, CDR1 is MDHEN, CDR2 SYDVKM. Trimming cost V 8 bases and J 0 bases, with 12 bases left between them. CDR3 residues: CASGSSRSTDTQYF. The CDR3 DNA reads as TGTGCCAGCGGATCTAGCAGGAGCACAGATACGCAGTATTTT.

V usage is TRBV27 and J usage is TRBJ2-7, with TRBD1 matching over 7 bases. V lost 1 base, J lost 4 bases, and 4 bases stayed unmatched. Per germline, CDR1 MNHEY and CDR2 SMNVEV (reference sequence). The CDR3 is made up of 14 amino acids. CDR3 sequence (DNA): TGTGCCAGCAGTTTATTAGGGACAGAATACGAGCAGTACTTC. It is translated as CASSLLGTEYEQYF.

The V call is TRBV6-5, the J call TRBJ1-6; tentatively, D is TRBD1 (5 bases). This CDR3 spans 12 amino acids. Deletions cut 6 bases from V and 17 bases from J, with 17 bases between. Per germline, CDR1 MNHEY and CDR2 SVGAGI. The DNA of the CDR3 is TGTGCCAGCAGCCCGGACGGGACTGTCGTCCACTTT. Its translation is CASSPDGTVVHF.

The DNA of the CDR3 is TGCGCCAGCAGCTTGGGAGGCCCACTAATTGGAAGTGGCTACACCTTC. It is translated as CASSLGGPLIGSGYTF. The rearrangement uses TRBV5-1 and TRBJ1-2; no clear D. CDR1 is SGHRS, CDR2 YFSETQ, per germline. Trimming shortened V by 0 bases and J by 7 bases, and 19 bases separated the two germline ends. The CDR3 contains 16 residues. Variable domain in full (rest from reference TRBV5-1 and TRBJ1-2): KAGVTQTPRYLIKTRGQQVTLSCSPISGHRSVSWYQQTPGQGLQFLFEYFSETQRNKGNFPGRFSGRQFSNSRSEMNVSTLELGDSALYLCASSLGGPLIGSGYTFGSGTRLTVV.

This rearrangement joins TRBV7-9 to TRBJ1-6; D remains ambiguous. CDR1 is SEHNR, CDR2 FQNEAQ, per germline (reference sequence). The CDR3 has 14 amino acids. Trimming took off 3 bases at V and 9 bases at J, with 12 bases between the two ends. The CDR3 loop reads CASSFGGWFSPLHF. In DNA, the CDR3 is TGTGCCAGCAGCTTTGGAGGGTGGTTTTCACCCCTCCACTTT.

The chain joins TRBV5-1 to TRBJ2-3; D unresolved. Germline V gene data show CDR1 as SGHRS and CDR2 as YFSETQ. Trimming shortened V by 3 bases and J by 6 bases, and 14 bases separated the two germline ends. CDR3 size: 14 residues. CDR3 sequence: CASSSKPSRDTQYF. The CDR3 nucleotides are TGCGCCAGCAGCTCCAAACCCTCCCGGGATACGCAGTATTTT.

The CDR3 bases are TGCGCCAGCTCACATTCCCGGACGGGAGCAGCAGATACGCAGTATTTT. Translating it yields CASSHSRTGAADTQYF. This chain joins TRBV5-1 and TRBJ2-3; D may be TRBD2 (6 bases). Trimming left V 7 bases short and J 4 bases short, with 22 bases between. The CDR3 is made up of 16 amino acids. Germline assignment: CDR1 SGHRS and CDR2 YFSETQ.

The chain uses TRBV3-1 (or the pseudogene TRBV3-2) and TRBJ1-1; 8 nucleotides line up with TRBD1. Trimming at V came to 4 bases and at J to 4 bases, leaving 5 bases not matched to a gene. Germline V gene sequence: CDR1 LGHDT, CDR2 YNNKEL (reference sequence). The CDR3 spans 14 residues. CDR3 in DNA: TGTGCCAGCAGCCGAGGAACAGGGGGCACTGAAGCTTTCTTT. Its protein is CASSRGTGGTEAFF.

As regards this clone: At the DNA level, this CDR3 is encoded by other sequences in the same sample as well. This sequence joins TRBV7-2 and TRBJ2-5; weak D call: TRBD2 (7 bases). The CDR3 is 14 residues long. Germline CDR1 reads SGHTA; CDR2 reads FQGNSA. The ends were cut back, 1 base at V and 5 bases at J, with 11 bases in the middle. The CDR3 here is CASSLGGGRETQYF. CDR3 coding DNA: TGTGCCAGCAGCTTAGGGGGGGGGCGTGAGACCCAGTACTTC.

The genes are TRBV28 and TRBJ2-6; 10 positions match TRBD2. The length of the CDR3 is 17 residues. CDR1 is MDHEN and CDR2 is SYDVKM in the germline V gene. Germline trimming cut 3 bases from V and 0 bases from J; bases unmatched to any gene: 2. The CDR3 here is CASSLSGRGSGANVLTF. CDR3 DNA: TGTGCCAGCAGTTTGAGCGGGAGGGGCTCTGGGGCCAACGTCCTGACTTTC.

This clone appeared once. V usage is TRBV4-2 and J usage is TRBJ1-5; 7 bases map to TRBD1. This CDR3 is built from 16 residues. The ends lost 3 bases at V and 0 bases at J; junction bases unmatched: 5. Germline values: CDR1 LGHNA, CDR2 YNFKEQ. The CDR3 sequence: CASSHRQGASNQPQHF. The CDR3 region has the DNA TGTGCCAGCAGCCACCGACAGGGAGCTAGCAATCAGCCCCAGCATTTT.

The table lists this clone with a few counts. The rearrangement joins TRBV6-2 or TRBV6-3 to TRBJ1-3; unclear D gene. The CDR3 consists of 16 residues. Trimming removed 6 bases from V and 0 bases from J, with 15 bases in between. Germline assignment: CDR1 MNHEY and CDR2 SVGEGT. The CDR3 DNA reads as TGTGCCAGCAGCCGAGGACTTCTTTACTCTGGAAACACCATATATTTT. Translation gives CASSRGLLYSGNTIYF.

The gene calls are TRBV9 and TRBJ1-1; D gene uncertain. The CDR3 contains 13 residues. Germline loops: CDR1 SGDLS, CDR2 YYNGEE. The V and J ends lost 4 bases and 1 base respectively, with 8 bases between them. The CDR3 loop reads CASSFHSNTEAFF. The CDR3 DNA is TGTGCCAGCAGCTTTCACTCGAACACTGAAGCTTTCTTT.

The genes are TRBV7-9 and TRBJ2-7, with D perhaps matching TRBD1 (6 bases). The CDR3 totals 14 residues. Trimming removed 5 bases from V and 4 bases from J, with 15 bases in between. The germline gives CDR1 SEHNR, CDR2 FQNEAQ (reference sequence). CDR3 in amino acids: CASSPSSQGYEQYF. The CDR3 DNA reads TGTGCCAGCAGCCCATCCTCACAGGGTTACGAGCAGTACTTC.

The V and J genes are TRBV12-3 or TRBV12-4 and TRBJ1-2; a possible D gene is TRBD1 (6 bases). With 6 bases removed from V and 3 bases from J, the gap between germline ends came to 11 bases. The CDR3 runs 13 residues. For the CDR3, the DNA is TGTGCCAGCAGCTCGGGGGGCGACTATGGCTACACCTTC. This encodes CASSSGGDYGYTF.

The chain joins TRBV10-3 to TRBJ2-1; 7 nucleotides line up with TRBD2. The germline V gene encodes CDR1 ENHRY and CDR2 SYGVKD. V trimming: 4 bases; J trimming: 8 bases; junction bases outside the gene matches: 8. CDR3 length: 14 residues. Here the CDR3 reads CAISGGGIMDEQFF. CDR3 in DNA: TGTGCCATCAGTGGGGGGGGGATTATGGATGAGCAGTTCTTC.

V and J are TRBV5-1 and TRBJ1-3; 7 nucleotides match TRBD1. CDR3 size: 15 residues. Germline CDR1 is SGHRS and CDR2 is YFSETQ. V was clipped by 3 bases and J by 0 bases; unmatched bases: 3. This chain's CDR3 is CASSSGQPSGNTIYF. The DNA for the CDR3 is TGCGCCAGCAGCTCGGGACAGCCCTCTGGAAACACCATATATTTT. Full variable domain (rest looked up from reference TRBV5-1 and TRBJ1-3): KAGVTQTPRYLIKTRGQQVTLSCSPISGHRSVSWYQQTPGQGLQFLFEYFSETQRNKGNFPGRFSGRQFSNSRSEMNVSTLELGDSALYLCASSSGQPSGNTIYFGEGSWLTVV.

The genes are TRBV7-2 and TRBJ1-5, with 9 bases aligning to TRBD1. The CDR3 has 16 residues. Germline V gene sequence: CDR1 SGHTA, CDR2 FQGNSA. J gave up 7 bases and V 1 base, and 8 bases lay outside the gene matches. DNA of the CDR3: TGTGCCAGCAGCTTAGTAGGGGGACAGGGAGGCCAGCCCCAGCATTTT. Encoded protein: CASSLVGGQGGQPQHF.

The rearrangement joins TRBV18 to TRBJ1-2; 7 positions agree with TRBD1. The CDR3 runs to 16 residues. Unmatched junction bases numbered 11, after V lost 1 base and J lost 6 bases. The germline gives CDR1 KGHSH, CDR2 LQKENI. The CDR3 region has the DNA TGTGCCAGCTCACCACTTACTGGACAGGCTCGAGATGGCTACACCTTC. Translated, it gives CASSPLTGQARDGYTF.

V and J are TRBV16 and TRBJ2-5; possibly TRBD1 for D (5 bases). Per the germline V gene, CDR1 is KGHSY and CDR2 is FQNENV. V lost 6 bases to trimming and J lost 4 bases, with 12 bases between them. The CDR3 sequence is 13 residues long. CDR3 region: CASSQQGGETQYF. CDR3 in DNA: TGTGCCAGCAGTCAGCAGGGTGGAGAGACCCAGTACTTC. The variable domain in full, completed from reference TRBV16 and TRBJ2-5, reads GEEVAQTPKHLVRGEGQKAKLYCAPIKGHSYVFWYQQVLKNEFKFLISFQNENVFDETGMPKERFSAKCLPNSPCSLEIQATKLEDSAVYFCASSQQGGETQYFGPGTRLLVL.

This sequence joins TRBV27 and TRBJ1-1; 8 bases match TRBD1. V lost 5 bases and J lost 5; bases outside the gene matches: 7. CDR1 is MNHEY, CDR2 SMNVEV, per germline (reference sequence). The CDR3 covers 14 residues. CDR3 in DNA: TGTGCCAGCAGTCTTAGACAGGGGATGACTGAAGCTTTCTTT. It specifies CASSLRQGMTEAFF.

The rearrangement joins TRBV7-9 to TRBJ2-2; 7 bases are shared with TRBD1. Germline values: CDR1 SEHNR, CDR2 FQNEAQ (reference sequence). There are 15 residues in the CDR3. The V segment lost 3 bases and the J segment 0 bases; nucleotides outside the gene matches: 1. DNA of the CDR3: TGTGCCAGCAGCTTGGGGACAGCGAACACCGGGGAGCTGTTTTTT. This gives the protein CASSLGTANTGELFF.

The chain couples TRBV6-6 to TRBJ1-4; D remains unclear. Germline values: CDR1 MNHNY, CDR2 SVGAGI (reference sequence). V dropped 0 bases and J dropped 3 bases, with 8 bases sitting between them. The CDR3 is 15 residues long. CDR3 sequence (DNA): TGTGCCAGCAGTTACTCGAGGGAGCCTAATGAAAAACTGTTTTTT. This encodes CASSYSREPNEKLFF.